The text below deals with one TCR beta chain. The sample originates from a study of OX40 agonist ivuxolimab in advanced cancers. Trimming removed 6 bases at V and 1 base at J, with 13 bases between. The germline gives CDR1 MNHNS, CDR2 SASEGT. The CDR3 contains 14 residues. The repertoire was sequenced with immunoSEQ multiplex PCR; TCRdb's copy has only in-frame clones and lacks some. This sample has roughly 86,000 clones; approximately 90% occur once, and the top ten carry 7.4%. The specimen comprised CD4+ or CD8+ T cells sorted from blood, sampled in a trial of the OX40 agonist ivuxolimab. The chain recombines TRBV6-1 with TRBJ2-7, with D perhaps TRBD2 (5 bases). This clonotype originated in an adult with an advanced solid tumor such as melanoma, head and neck, liver or kidney cancer. CDR3 in amino acids: CASRRVGKSYEQYF. The CDR3 coding sequence is TGTGCCAGCAGGCGGGTCGGCAAATCCTACGAGCAGTACTTC.